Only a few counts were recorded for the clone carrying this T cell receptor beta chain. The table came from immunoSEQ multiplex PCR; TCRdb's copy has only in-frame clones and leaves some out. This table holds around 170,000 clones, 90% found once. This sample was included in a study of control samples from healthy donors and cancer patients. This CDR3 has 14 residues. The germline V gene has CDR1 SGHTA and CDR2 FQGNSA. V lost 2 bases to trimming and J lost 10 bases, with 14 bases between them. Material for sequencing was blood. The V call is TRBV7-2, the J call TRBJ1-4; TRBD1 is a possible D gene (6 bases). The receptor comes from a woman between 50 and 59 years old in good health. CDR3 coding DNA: TGTGCCAGCAGCTTAAGGGGGGCTGAAGGAAAACTGTTTTTT. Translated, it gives CASSLRGAEGKLFF.